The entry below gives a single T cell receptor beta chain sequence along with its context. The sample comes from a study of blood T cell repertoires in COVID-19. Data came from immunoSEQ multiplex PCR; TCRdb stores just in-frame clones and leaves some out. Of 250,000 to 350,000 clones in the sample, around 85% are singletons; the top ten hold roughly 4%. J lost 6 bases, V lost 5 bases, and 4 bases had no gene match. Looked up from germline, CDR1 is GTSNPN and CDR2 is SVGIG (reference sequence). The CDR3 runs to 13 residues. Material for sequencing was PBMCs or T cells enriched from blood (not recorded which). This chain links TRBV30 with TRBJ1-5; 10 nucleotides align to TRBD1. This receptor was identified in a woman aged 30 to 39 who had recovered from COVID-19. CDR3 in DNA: TGTGCCTGGGGCGGACAGGGGGGTCAGCCCCAGCATTTT. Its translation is CAWGGQGGQPQHF. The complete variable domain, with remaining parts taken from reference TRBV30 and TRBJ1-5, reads SQTIHQWPATLVQPVGSPLSLECTVEGTSNPNLYWYRQAAGRGLQLLFYSVGIGQISSEVPQNLSASRPQDRQFILSSKKLLLSDSGFYLCAWGGQGGQPQHFGDGTRLSIL.